There are many counts of the clone carrying this T cell receptor beta chain. Its cognate antigen is unknown. This sample is part of a study of T cells after yellow fever vaccination. Study-level background: Fractions low in cell number were prepared with SMART-Seq v4 Ultra Low Input. The study's findings and limits: The study re-detected most primary-vaccination clones after the booster (96% CD4, around 89% CD8).

CDR3 length: 15 amino acids. J lost 5 bases, V lost 3 bases, and 7 bases had no gene match. The germline V gene encodes CDR1 LGHNA and CDR2 YSLEER. The TCR cDNA carried a universal primer site and UMIs from 5'RACE template switching. TCRdb recomputed calls from the 5' RACE reads with MiXCR, one row per CDR3 protein. Among 29,000 or so distinct CDR3 sequences, 5% were seen once, and the ten largest hold roughly 41%. This sequence was found in a man under 40 who received the YFV17D yellow fever vaccine. V is TRBV4-3 and J is TRBJ2-4; 7 positions match TRBD2. The sample here was CD8+ T cells sorted from PBMCs, taken 10 days after the yellow fever booster vaccination. CDR3 DNA sequence: TGCGCCAGCAGCCACGGTATTGGGGGGGAAAACATTCAGTACTTC. Residues: CASSHGIGGENIQYF.